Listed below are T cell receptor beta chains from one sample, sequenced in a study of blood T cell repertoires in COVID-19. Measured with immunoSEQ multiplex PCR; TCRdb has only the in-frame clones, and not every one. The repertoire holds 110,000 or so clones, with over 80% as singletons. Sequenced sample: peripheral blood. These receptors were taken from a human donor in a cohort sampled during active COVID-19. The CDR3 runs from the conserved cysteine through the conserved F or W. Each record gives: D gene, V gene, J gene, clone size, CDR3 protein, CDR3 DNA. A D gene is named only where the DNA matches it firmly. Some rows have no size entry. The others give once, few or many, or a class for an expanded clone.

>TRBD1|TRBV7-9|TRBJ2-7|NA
CASSALVALTGMMTYEQYF
TGTGCCAGCAGCGCTCTGGTGGCCCTGACAGGGATGATGACCTACGAGCAGTACTTC
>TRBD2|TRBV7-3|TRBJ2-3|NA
CASSLAGGSVDTQYF
TGTGCCAGCAGCTTAGCGGGGGGGTCCGTCGATACGCAGTATTTT
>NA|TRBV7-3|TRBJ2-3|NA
CASSLGEADTQYF
TGTGCCAGCAGCCTGGGAGAGGCGGATACGCAGTATTTT
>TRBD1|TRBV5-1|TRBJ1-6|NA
CASSLGDRYSPLHF
TGCGCCAGCAGCTTGGGGGACAGGTATTCACCCCTCCACTTT
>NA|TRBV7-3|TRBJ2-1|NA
CASSQERGNNEQFF
TGTGCCAGCAGCCAAGAAAGGGGGAACAATGAGCAGTTCTTC
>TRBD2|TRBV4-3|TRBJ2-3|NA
CASSQVGIAGVLGERTDTQYF
TGCGCCAGCAGCCAAGTTGGAATAGCGGGAGTATTGGGTGAGAGAACAGATACGCAGTATTTT
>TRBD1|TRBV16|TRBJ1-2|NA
CASSQAQGAGGYTF
TGTGCCAGCAGCCAAGCCCAGGGGGCCGGAGGCTACACCTTC
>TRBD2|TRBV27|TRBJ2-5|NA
CASSLAGSGLGETQYF
TGTGCCAGCAGTCTAGCGGGATCAGGATTGGGGGAGACCCAGTACTTC
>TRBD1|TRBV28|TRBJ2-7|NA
CASSPTGQRTEQYF
TGTGCCAGCAGCCCGACGGGACAGAGAACCGAGCAGTACTTC
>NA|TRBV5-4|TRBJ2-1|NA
CASSALAGTYNEQFF
TGTGCCAGCAGCGCCTTGGCGGGGACCTACAATGAGCAGTTCTTC
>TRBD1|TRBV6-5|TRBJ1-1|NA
CASSRGTENTEAFF
TGTGCCAGCAGCCGCGGGACAGAGAACACTGAAGCTTTCTTT
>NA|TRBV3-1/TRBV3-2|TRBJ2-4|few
CASSQVGRTAKNIQYF
TGTGCCAGCAGCCAAGTCGGGAGAACGGCCAAAAACATTCAGTACTTC
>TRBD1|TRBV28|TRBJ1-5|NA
CASSLDRGNQPQHF
TGTGCCAGCAGTTTAGACAGGGGAAATCAGCCCCAGCATTTT
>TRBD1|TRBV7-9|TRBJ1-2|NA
CASSSLGGTGTLIYGYTF
TGTGCCAGCAGCTCCTTAGGGGGGACAGGAACCTTAATATATGGCTACACCTTC
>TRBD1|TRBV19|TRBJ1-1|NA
CASTPDGDRVLFGYTEAFF
TGTGCCAGTACTCCCGACGGGGACAGGGTTTTGTTTGGGTACACTGAAGCTTTCTTT
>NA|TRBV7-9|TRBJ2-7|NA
CASSHGKGNEQYF
TGTGCCAGCAGCCACGGAAAGGGGAACGAGCAGTACTTC
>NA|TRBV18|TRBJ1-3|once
CASSPPGGNTIYF
TGTGCCAGCTCACCACCGGGCGGAAACACCATATATTTT
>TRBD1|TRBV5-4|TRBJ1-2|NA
CASSLDLSSGQGYGYTF
TGTGCCAGCAGCTTGGATCTCTCTTCAGGACAGGGGTATGGCTACACCTTC
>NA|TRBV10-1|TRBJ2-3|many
CASNPLRGPTDTQYF
TGCGCCAGCAATCCATTGCGGGGCCCCACAGATACGCAGTATTTT
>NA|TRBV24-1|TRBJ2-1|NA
CATSDPQGTTYNEQFF
TGTGCCACCAGTGACCCTCAGGGTACGACCTACAATGAGCAGTTCTTC
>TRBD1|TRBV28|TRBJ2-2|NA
CASGGFGQEIKTNTGELFF
TGTGCCAGCGGGGGTTTCGGACAGGAGATTAAAACGAACACCGGGGAGCTGTTTTTT
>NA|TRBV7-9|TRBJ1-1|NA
CASSPRTVSNTEAFF
TGTGCCAGCAGCCCCCGGACAGTCTCGAACACTGAAGCTTTCTTT
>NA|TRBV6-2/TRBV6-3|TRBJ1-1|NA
CASSYPQGRTEAFF
TGTGCCAGCAGTTACCCACAGGGAAGAACTGAAGCTTTCTTT
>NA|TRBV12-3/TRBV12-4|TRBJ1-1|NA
CASSLSPMTEAFF
TGTGCCAGCAGTTTATCCCCAATGACTGAAGCTTTCTTT
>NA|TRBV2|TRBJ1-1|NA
CASRPQGNTEAFF
TGTGCCAGCAGGCCACAGGGTAACACTGAAGCTTTCTTT